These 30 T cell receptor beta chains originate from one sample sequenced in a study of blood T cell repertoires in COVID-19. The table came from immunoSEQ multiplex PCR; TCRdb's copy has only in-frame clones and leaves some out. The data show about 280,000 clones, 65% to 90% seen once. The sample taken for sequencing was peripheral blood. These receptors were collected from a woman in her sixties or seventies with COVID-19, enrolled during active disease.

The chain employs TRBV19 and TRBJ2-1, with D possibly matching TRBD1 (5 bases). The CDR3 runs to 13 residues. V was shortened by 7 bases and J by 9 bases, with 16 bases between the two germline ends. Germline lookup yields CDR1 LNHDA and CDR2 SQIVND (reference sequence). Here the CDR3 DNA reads TGTGCCAGTACGATAACTGGGGCGAGTGAGCAGTTCTTC. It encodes CASTITGASEQFF. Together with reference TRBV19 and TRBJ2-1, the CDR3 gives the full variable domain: DGGITQSPKYLFRKEGQNVTLSCEQNLNHDAMYWYRQDPGQGLRLIYYSQIVNDFQKGDIAEGYSVSREKKESFPLTVTSAQKNPTAFYLCASTITGASEQFFGPGTRLTVL.

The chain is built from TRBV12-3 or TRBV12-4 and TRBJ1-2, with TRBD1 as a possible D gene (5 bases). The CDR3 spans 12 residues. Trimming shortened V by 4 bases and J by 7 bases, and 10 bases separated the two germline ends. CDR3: CASSWGEGGYTF. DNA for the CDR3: TGTGCCAGCAGTTGGGGGGAGGGTGGCTACACCTTC.

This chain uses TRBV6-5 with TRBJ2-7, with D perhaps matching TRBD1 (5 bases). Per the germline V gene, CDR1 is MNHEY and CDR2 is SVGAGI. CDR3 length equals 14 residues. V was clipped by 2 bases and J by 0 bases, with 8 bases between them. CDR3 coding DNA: TGTGCCAGCAGTTACGGGCAGGGCTCCTACGAGCAGTACTTC. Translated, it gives CASSYGQGSYEQYF.

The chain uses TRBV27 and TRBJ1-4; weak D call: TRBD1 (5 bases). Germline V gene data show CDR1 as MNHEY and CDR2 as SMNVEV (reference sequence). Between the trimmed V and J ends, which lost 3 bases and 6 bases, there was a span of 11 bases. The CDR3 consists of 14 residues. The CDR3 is CASSLKGIDEKLFF. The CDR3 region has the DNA TGTGCCAGCAGTTTGAAGGGGATTGATGAAAAACTGTTTTTT.

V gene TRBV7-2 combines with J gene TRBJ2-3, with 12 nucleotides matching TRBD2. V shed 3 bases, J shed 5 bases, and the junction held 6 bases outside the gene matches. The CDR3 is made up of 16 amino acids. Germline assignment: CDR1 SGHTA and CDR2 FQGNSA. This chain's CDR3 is CASSFRLAGVGDTQYF. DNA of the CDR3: TGTGCCAGCAGCTTTCGACTAGCGGGGGTGGGAGATACGCAGTATTTT.

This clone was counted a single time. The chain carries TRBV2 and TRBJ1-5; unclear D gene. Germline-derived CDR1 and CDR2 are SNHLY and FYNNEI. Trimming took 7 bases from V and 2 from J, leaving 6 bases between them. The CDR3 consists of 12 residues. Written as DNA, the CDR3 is TGTGCCAGCAACCCAGGCAATCAGCCCCAGCATTTT. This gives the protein CASNPGNQPQHF.

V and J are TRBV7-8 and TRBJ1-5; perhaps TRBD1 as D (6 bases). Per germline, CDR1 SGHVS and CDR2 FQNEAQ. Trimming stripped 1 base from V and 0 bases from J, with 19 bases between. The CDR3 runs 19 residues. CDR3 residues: CASSLEYQGFSYSNQPQHF. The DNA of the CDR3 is TGTGCCAGCAGCTTAGAGTATCAGGGGTTTTCGTATAGCAATCAGCCCCAGCATTTT.

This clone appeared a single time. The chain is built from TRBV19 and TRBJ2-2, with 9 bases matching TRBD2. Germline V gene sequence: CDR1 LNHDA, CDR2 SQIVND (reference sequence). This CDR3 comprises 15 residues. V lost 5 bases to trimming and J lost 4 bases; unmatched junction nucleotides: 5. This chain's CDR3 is CASSFSGGTTGELFF. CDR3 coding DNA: TGTGCCAGTAGTTTCAGCGGGGGGACCACCGGGGAGCTGTTTTTT.

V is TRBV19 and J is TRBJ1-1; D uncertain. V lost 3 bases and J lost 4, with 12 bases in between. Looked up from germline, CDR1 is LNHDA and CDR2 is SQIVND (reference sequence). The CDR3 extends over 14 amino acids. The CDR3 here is CASSIGEGITEAFF. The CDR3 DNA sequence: TGTGCCAGTAGTATCGGGGAAGGTATCACTGAAGCTTTCTTT.

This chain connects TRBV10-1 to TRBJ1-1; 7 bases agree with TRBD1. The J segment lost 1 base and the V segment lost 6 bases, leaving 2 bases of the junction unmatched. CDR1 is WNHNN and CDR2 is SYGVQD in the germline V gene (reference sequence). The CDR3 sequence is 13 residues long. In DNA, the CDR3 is TGCGCCAGCAGGGGACAGTCGAACACTGAAGCTTTCTTT. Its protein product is CASRGQSNTEAFF.

CDR3 loop: CASRRLAGLTYEQYF. CDR3 sequence (DNA): TGTGCCAGCAGGAGACTAGCGGGGCTAACCTACGAGCAGTACTTC. The V gene is TRBV5-8, the J gene TRBJ2-7; TRBD2 agrees at 11 bases. CDR3 length: 15 residues. After removal of 5 bases from V and 2 bases from J, the junction contained 6 bases not matched to a gene. CDR1 and CDR2 (germline): SGHTS, YDEGEE.

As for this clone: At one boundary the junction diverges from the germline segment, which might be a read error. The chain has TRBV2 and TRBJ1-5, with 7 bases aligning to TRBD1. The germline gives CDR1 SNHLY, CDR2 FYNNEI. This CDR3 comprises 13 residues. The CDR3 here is CASSQNWDSWKYF. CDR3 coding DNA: TGTGCCAGCAGTCAAAATTGGGACAGTTGGAAGTATTTT.

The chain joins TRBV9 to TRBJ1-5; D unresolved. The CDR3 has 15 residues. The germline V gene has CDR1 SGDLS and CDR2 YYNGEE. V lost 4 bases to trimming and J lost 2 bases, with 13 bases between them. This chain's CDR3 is CASSPQVGGNQPQHF. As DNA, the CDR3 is TGTGCCAGCAGCCCGCAAGTCGGGGGCAATCAGCCCCAGCATTTT.

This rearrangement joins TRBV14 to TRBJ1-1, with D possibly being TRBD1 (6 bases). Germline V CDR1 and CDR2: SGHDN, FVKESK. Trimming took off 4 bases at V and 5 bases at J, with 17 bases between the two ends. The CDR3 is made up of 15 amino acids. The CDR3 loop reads CASSPTLGGWTEAFF. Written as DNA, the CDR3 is TGTGCCAGCAGCCCCACCTTAGGGGGTTGGACTGAAGCTTTCTTT.

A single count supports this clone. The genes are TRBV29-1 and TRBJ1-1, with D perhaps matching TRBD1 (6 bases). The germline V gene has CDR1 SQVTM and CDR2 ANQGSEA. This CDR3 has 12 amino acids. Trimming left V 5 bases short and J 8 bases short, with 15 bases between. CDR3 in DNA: TGCAGCGTTAGTACAGGGATAGGAGAAGCTTTCTTT. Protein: CSVSTGIGEAFF. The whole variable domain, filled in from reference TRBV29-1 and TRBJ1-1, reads SAVISQKPSRDICQRGTSLTIQCQVDSQVTMMFWYRQQPGQSLTLIATANQGSEATYESGFVIDKFPISRPNLTFSTLTVSNMSPEDSSIYLCSVSTGIGEAFFGQGTRLTVV.

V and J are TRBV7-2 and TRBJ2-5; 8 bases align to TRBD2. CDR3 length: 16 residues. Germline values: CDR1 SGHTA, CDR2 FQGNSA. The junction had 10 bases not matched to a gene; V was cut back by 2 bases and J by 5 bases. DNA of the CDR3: TGTGCCAGCAGCTTAAAAGCGGGGGTTGGTGTCGAGACCCAGTACTTC. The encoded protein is CASSLKAGVGVETQYF.

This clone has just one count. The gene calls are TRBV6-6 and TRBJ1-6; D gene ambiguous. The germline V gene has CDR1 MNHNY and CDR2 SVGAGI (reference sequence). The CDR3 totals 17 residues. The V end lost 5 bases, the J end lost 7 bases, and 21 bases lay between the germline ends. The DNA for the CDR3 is TGTGCCAGCAGTCCCCTACCGAATCCGGCGGGAAATTCACCCCTCCACTTT. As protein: CASSPLPNPAGNSPLHF.

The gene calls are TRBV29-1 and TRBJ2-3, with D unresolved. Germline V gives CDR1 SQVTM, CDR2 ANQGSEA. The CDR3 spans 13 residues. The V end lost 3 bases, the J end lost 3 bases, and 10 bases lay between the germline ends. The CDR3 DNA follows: TGCAGCGTTGACCGGGTAGAAACAGATACGCAGTATTTT. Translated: CSVDRVETDTQYF.

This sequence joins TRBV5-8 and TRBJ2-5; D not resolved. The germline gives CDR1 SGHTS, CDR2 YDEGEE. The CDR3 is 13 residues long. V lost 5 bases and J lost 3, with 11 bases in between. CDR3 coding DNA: TGTGCCAGCAGGCGTGGAGCCGAAGAGACCCAGTACTTC. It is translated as CASRRGAEETQYF.

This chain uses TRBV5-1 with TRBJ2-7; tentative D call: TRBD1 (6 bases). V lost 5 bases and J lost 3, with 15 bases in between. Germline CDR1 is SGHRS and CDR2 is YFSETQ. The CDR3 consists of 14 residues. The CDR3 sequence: CASRISGDFYEQYF. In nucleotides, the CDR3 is TGCGCCAGCAGAATCTCAGGGGATTTCTACGAGCAGTACTTC.

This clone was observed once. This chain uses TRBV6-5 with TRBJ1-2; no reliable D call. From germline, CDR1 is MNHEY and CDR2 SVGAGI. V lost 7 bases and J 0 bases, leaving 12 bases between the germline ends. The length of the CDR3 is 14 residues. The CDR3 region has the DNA TGTGCCAGCAATAGAGAGATCTCTAACTATGGCTACACCTTC. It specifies CASNREISNYGYTF.

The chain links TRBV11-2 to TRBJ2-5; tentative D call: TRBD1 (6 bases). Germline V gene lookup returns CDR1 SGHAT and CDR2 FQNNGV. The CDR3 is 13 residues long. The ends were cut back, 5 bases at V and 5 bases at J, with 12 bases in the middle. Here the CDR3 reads CASSPRQGETQYF. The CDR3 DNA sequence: TGTGCCAGCAGCCCGAGGCAGGGGGAGACCCAGTACTTC.

This CDR3 reads CAWTTKQITYEQYF. For the CDR3, the DNA is TGTGCCTGGACAACGAAACAGATAACCTACGAGCAGTACTTC. The genes are TRBV30 and TRBJ2-7; D is undetermined. The V end was cut by 4 bases, the J end by 2 bases, with 15 bases between. Per germline, CDR1 GTSNPN and CDR2 SVGIG (reference sequence). The length of the CDR3 is 14 residues.

The CDR3 loop reads CASSQVGGQPQHF. DNA of the CDR3: TGCGCCAGCAGCCAAGTGGGGGGACAGCCCCAGCATTTT. The rearrangement uses TRBV4-1 and TRBJ1-5; possibly TRBD1 for D (5 bases). Deletions cut 1 base from V and 7 bases from J, with 8 bases between. Germline V lookup: CDR1 MGHRA, CDR2 YSYEKL. The CDR3 has 13 amino acids.

CDR3 nucleotide sequence: TGTGCCAGCAGCCCGCCGGGCGGGGAAGAGACCCAGTACTTC. Translation gives CASSPPGGEETQYF. This rearrangement joins TRBV5-4 to TRBJ2-5, with D perhaps matching TRBD2 (6 bases). The CDR3 is made up of 14 amino acids. The germline gives CDR1 SGHNT, CDR2 YYREEE (reference sequence). Trimming left V 4 bases short and J 3 bases short, with 13 bases between. Looking up the rest from reference TRBV5-4 and TRBJ2-5 gives the full variable domain: ETGVTQSPTHLIKTRGQQVTLRCSSQSGHNTVSWYQQALGQGPQFIFQYYREEENGRGNFPPRFSGLQFPNYSSELNVNALELDDSALYLCASSPPGGEETQYFGPGTRLLVL.

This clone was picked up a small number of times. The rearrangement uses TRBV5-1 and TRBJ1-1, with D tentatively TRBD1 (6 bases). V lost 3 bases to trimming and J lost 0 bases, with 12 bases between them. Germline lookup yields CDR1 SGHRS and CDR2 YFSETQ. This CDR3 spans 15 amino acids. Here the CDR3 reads CASSSGQTMNTEAFF. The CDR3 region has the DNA TGCGCCAGCAGCTCAGGACAGACTATGAACACTGAAGCTTTCTTT. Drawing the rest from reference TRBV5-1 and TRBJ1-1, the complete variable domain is KAGVTQTPRYLIKTRGQQVTLSCSPISGHRSVSWYQQTPGQGLQFLFEYFSETQRNKGNFPGRFSGRQFSNSRSEMNVSTLELGDSALYLCASSSGQTMNTEAFFGQGTRLTVV.

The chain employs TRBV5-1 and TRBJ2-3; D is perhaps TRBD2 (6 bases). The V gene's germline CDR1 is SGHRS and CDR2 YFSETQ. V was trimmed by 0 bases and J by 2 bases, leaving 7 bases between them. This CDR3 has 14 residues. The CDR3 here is CASSLGGITDTQYF. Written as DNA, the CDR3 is TGCGCCAGCAGCTTGGGCGGGATCACAGATACGCAGTATTTT.

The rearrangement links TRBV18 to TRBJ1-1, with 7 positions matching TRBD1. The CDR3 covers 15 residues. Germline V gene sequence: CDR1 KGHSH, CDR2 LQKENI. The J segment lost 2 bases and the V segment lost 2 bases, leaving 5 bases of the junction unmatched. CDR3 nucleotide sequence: TGTGCCAGCTCACCAACCGGGACAGCCAACACTGAAGCTTTCTTT. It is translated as CASSPTGTANTEAFF.

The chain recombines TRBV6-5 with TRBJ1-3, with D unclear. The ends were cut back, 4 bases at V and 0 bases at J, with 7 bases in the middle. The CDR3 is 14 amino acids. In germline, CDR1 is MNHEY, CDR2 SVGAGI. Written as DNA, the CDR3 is TGTGCCAGCAGTTCGTCAGTCTCTGGAAACACCATATATTTT. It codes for CASSSSVSGNTIYF.

DNA for the CDR3: TGTGCCATCCATGGCGGGGCTCTTAACTATGGCTACACCTTC. Its protein product is CAIHGGALNYGYTF. This chain uses TRBV10-3 with TRBJ1-2; D possibly corresponds to TRBD1 (5 bases). Germline CDR1 reads ENHRY; CDR2 reads SYGVKD. V was pared by 8 bases and J by 1 base, with 14 bases between. There are 14 residues in the CDR3.